Listed below are T cell receptor beta chains from one sample, sequenced in a study of graft-versus-host responses after intestinal transplantation. These receptors lack a known antigen. Generated by immunoSEQ multiplex PCR, the TCRdb table keeps only in-frame clones and is missing some. Here the sample spans approximately 100,000 clones, 90% to 95% being singletons. Sequenced material: unstimulated CD8+ T cells sorted from spleen or lymph node cells, taken before intestinal transplant. The source is a human donor who received an intestinal transplant. The CDR3 runs from the conserved cysteine through the conserved F or W. The D gene is left open where the match is weak. Expanded clones are given a class, and other clones once, few, many or no size at all.

TRBV2	NA	TRBJ1-2	NA	TGTGCCACCCTAGGAGGGCGCGGCTACACCTTC	CATLGGRGYTF
TRBV27	NA	TRBJ2-3	NA	TGTGCCAGCAGTTTGAGACTGGCCGATACGCAGTATTTT	CASSLRLADTQYF
TRBV27	NA	TRBJ2-7	NA	TGTGCCAGCAGTCCTGGGACGTCAACCTACGAGCAGTACTTC	CASSPGTSTYEQYF
TRBV15	NA	TRBJ1-6	NA	TGTGCCACCAGCAGAGATCTGGAGGCTCTTAATTCACCCCTCCACTTT	CATSRDLEALNSPLHF
TRBV7-2	NA	TRBJ2-7	NA	TGTGCCAGCAGTGACGACCAACCGGCCGACGAGCAGTACTTC	CASSDDQPADEQYF
TRBV6-5	NA	TRBJ2-7	NA	TGTGCCAGCAGTTCGATGCCAGGGGCGGCATACGACAAGCAGTACTTC	CASSSMPGAAYDKQYF
TRBV16	NA	TRBJ2-7	NA	TGTGCCAGCAGCCAAGGTCCTAGCTCCTACGAGCAGTACTTC	CASSQGPSSYEQYF
TRBV9	NA	TRBJ2-7	NA	TGTGCCAGCAGCGGGGGGGCCGGCTACGAGCAGTACTTC	CASSGGAGYEQYF
TRBV2	NA	TRBJ1-2	NA	TGTGCCAGCAGTAAACTACCCCAGGGATATGGCTACACCTTC	CASSKLPQGYGYTF
TRBV13	NA	TRBJ2-7	NA	TGTGCCAGCAGCTTAAGGGGGGGCCTGTCCTACGAGCAGTACTTC	CASSLRGGLSYEQYF
TRBV5-3	NA	TRBJ2-7	TRBD2	TGTGCCATCGGCACTAGCGGAACCTACGAGCAGTACTTC	CAIGTSGTYEQYF
TRBV5-6	NA	TRBJ2-3	NA	TGTGCCAGCAGCCCCGGTTGGGAGCCAGATACGCAGTATTTT	CASSPGWEPDTQYF
TRBV14	once	TRBJ1-2	NA	TGTGCCAGCAGCCAAGAATTATATGGCTACACCTTC	CASSQELYGYTF
TRBV5-1	once	TRBJ1-1	NA	TGCGCCAGCAGCTTGGGTCAAGGGGGCACTGAAGCTTTCTTT	CASSLGQGGTEAFF
TRBV7-4	NA	TRBJ2-6	NA	TGTGCCAGCAGCATTACAACTTCAAGCTCACAAAGTCGGGCCAACGTCCTGACTTTC	CASSITTSSSQSRANVLTF
TRBV4-1	NA	TRBJ2-1	TRBD2	TGCGCCAGCAGCCGAAACGGGGGGGCTGGAGATGAGCAGTTCTTC	CASSRNGGAGDEQFF
TRBV4-1	NA	TRBJ1-1	NA	TGCGCCAGCAGCCCGGTCGGGAAACACCATGAAGCTTTCTTT	CASSPVGKHHEAFF
TRBV27	NA	TRBJ1-2	NA	TGTGCCAGCAGTTTCTCCGCAGGGACCTTCTATGGCTACACCTTC	CASSFSAGTFYGYTF
TRBV7-8	NA	TRBJ1-5	NA	TGTGCCAGCAGCTCTGGGGGGCAGCCCCAGCATTTT	CASSSGGQPQHF
TRBV30	NA	TRBJ1-1	NA	TGTGCCTGGAGGGACGGGGGCAACACTGAAGCTTTCTTT	CAWRDGGNTEAFF
TRBV5-4	NA	TRBJ2-5	TRBD2	TGTGCCAGCAGCATACTAGCGGGGGGGCCTGAGGAGACCCAGTACTTC	CASSILAGGPEETQYF
TRBV4-2	NA	TRBJ2-1	TRBD2	TGTGCCAGCAGCCAAGATCCGGGGGGGGGAAACAATGAGCAGTTCTTC	CASSQDPGGGNNEQFF
TRBV5-6	NA	TRBJ2-7	TRBD1	TGTGCCAGCAGCTGGAGACAGGGGGTACCCTACGAGCAGTACTTC	CASSWRQGVPYEQYF
TRBV6-5	NA	TRBJ1-3	NA	TGTGCCAGCAGTGACGGGTACAGTTCGAACACCATATATTTT	CASSDGYSSNTIYF
TRBV7-3	NA	TRBJ1-6	NA	TGTGCCAGCAGCCACGGACGGGTTAGCTCCTATAATTCACCCCTCCACTTT	CASSHGRVSSYNSPLHF
TRBV7-9	once	TRBJ2-3	NA	TGTGCCAGCAGCTTACAGAGGTCTACTAGCACAGATACGCAGTATTTT	CASSLQRSTSTDTQYF
TRBV19	NA	TRBJ1-5	NA	TGTGCCAGTATGAGCGGGGCCTTCAATCAGCCCCAGCATTTT	CASMSGAFNQPQHF
TRBV9	NA	TRBJ2-1	TRBD2	TGTGCCAGCAGCGGGACTAGCGGGGGGGGCGATGAGCAGTTCTTC	CASSGTSGGGDEQFF
TRBV7-9	NA	TRBJ2-1	TRBD2	TGTGCCAGCAGCTTCCCCACGGGGGTAGCGGGGGGGTTGAGCAATGAGCAGTTCTTC	CASSFPTGVAGGLSNEQFF
TRBV6-5	few	TRBJ2-2	NA	TGTGCCAGCAGTTACGGTACCGGGGAGCTGTTTTTT	CASSYGTGELFF
TRBV2	NA	TRBJ1-1	NA	TGTGCCAGCAGTGACCTTCGCGGGCGGGCTTTCTTT	CASSDLRGRAFF
TRBV7-8	once	TRBJ2-6	NA	TGTGCCAGCAGCTTCGACTCTGGGGCCAACGTCCTGACTTTC	CASSFDSGANVLTF
TRBV7-9	NA	TRBJ2-5	TRBD1	TGTGCCAGCAGCTTAGGTCGAGGAAGGGACAGGGGACGCGAGACCCAGTACTTC	CASSLGRGRDRGRETQYF
TRBV6-1	NA	TRBJ2-7	NA	TGTGCCAGCAGCCCCAGGGGGGAGGGGGACTACGAGCAGTACTTC	CASSPRGEGDYEQYF
TRBV5-1	NA	TRBJ2-7	TRBD2	TGCGCCAGCAGCTTTGGGGAGGGGCAGCCCGCCTACGAGCAGTACTTC	CASSFGEGQPAYEQYF
TRBV19	few	TRBJ1-1	TRBD1	TGTGCCAGTACTGGGACAGGGCATAAAGCTTTCTTT	CASTGTGHKAFF
TRBV7-9	NA	TRBJ1-2	TRBD1	TGTGCCAGCAGCTTAACAGGGGGCGGCTATGGCTACACCTTC	CASSLTGGGYGYTF
TRBV21-1	NA	TRBJ1-1	NA	TGTGCCAGCAGCAAAGCGCTTTGTCAATTCTGGGGGGACACTGAAGCTTTCTTT	CASSKALCQFWGDTEAFF
TRBV2	NA	TRBJ1-2	NA	TGTGCCAGCAGGGGGCCCGAACGGAGGTCCCCCTTCTATGGCTACACCTTC	CASRGPERRSPFYGYTF